The 11 T cell receptor beta chains listed next were all sequenced from one sample in a study of CD8 T cells in ankylosing spondylitis. TCRdb fed the 5' RACE reads into MiXCR, producing one record per CDR3 protein. Among about 220,000 distinct CDR3 sequences listed, about a quarter were seen once. Sequenced material: blood, either unsorted or a sorted T cell fraction (not recorded which). The receptors were gathered from a male donor with ankylosing spondylitis or in good health (not recorded which).

For this clonotype: A much larger clone differs by one base, so this may be a read error. This chain joins TRBV20-1 and TRBJ2-5, with D perhaps matching TRBD2 (6 bases). Germline V lookup: CDR1 DFQATT, CDR2 SNEGSKA (reference sequence). This CDR3 contains 13 residues. The CDR3 spells CSPRDLAVGTQYF. The CDR3 region has the DNA TGCAGTCCTAGAGATTTAGCGGTTGGGACCCAGTACTTC.

The chain has TRBV6-1 and TRBJ2-7, with TRBD2 matching 12 bases. Germline-derived CDR1 and CDR2 are MNHNS and SASEGT. The J segment lost 2 bases and the V segment lost 7 bases, leaving 6 bases of the junction unmatched. This CDR3 region has 15 residues. CDR3 protein: CASKGRLAGAYEQYF. DNA of the CDR3: TGTGCCAGCAAGGGGAGACTAGCGGGAGCCTACGAGCAGTACTTC.

This clonotype occurred many times. The chain has TRBV5-1 and TRBJ2-2, with a possible D match to TRBD2 (5 bases). Germline V gene lookup returns CDR1 SGHRS and CDR2 YFSETQ. CDR3 size: 18 residues. The V end was cut by 1 base, the J end by 5 bases, with 21 bases between. The CDR3 protein is CASSLSPPSGGGTGELFF. CDR3 nucleotides: TGCGCCAGCAGCTTGTCCCCTCCCTCGGGCGGAGGAACCGGGGAGCTGTTTTTT.

This clonotype came up many times. The rearrangement links TRBV27 to TRBJ2-7, with TRBD2 matching over 10 bases. This CDR3 region has 14 residues. The junction had 2 bases not matched to a gene; V was cut back by 6 bases and J by 0 bases. Per germline, CDR1 MNHEY and CDR2 SMNVEV (reference sequence). The CDR3 is CASRRLAGSYEQYF. In nucleotides, the CDR3 is TGTGCCAGCAGACGACTAGCGGGCTCCTACGAGCAGTACTTC.

The CDR3 sequence: CSARDPLAGGNEQFF. CDR3 DNA sequence: TGCAGTGCTAGAGATCCACTAGCGGGAGGAAATGAGCAGTTCTTC. This sequence joins TRBV20-1 and TRBJ2-1; TRBD2 aligns across 12 bases. With V trimmed by 0 bases and J by 7 bases, 4 bases remained unmatched. This CDR3 has 15 residues. Germline CDR1 DFQATT, CDR2 SNEGSKA (reference sequence).

Many counts were recorded for this clonotype. The chain uses TRBV12-3 or TRBV12-4 and TRBJ2-7, with 16 bases identical to TRBD2. The CDR3 covers 18 residues. V lost 6 bases and J lost 0; bases outside the gene matches: 8. The CDR3 region has the DNA TGTGCCAGCAGCGAGGGACTAGCGGGAGGGTACAGCTCCTACGAGCAGTACTTC. It translates to CASSEGLAGGYSSYEQYF.

This clonotype appeared a few times. The rearrangement links TRBV10-3 to TRBJ2-1, with D uncertain. The CDR3 is 14 amino acids. Looked up from germline, CDR1 is ENHRY and CDR2 is SYGVKD. V lost 5 bases, J lost 8 bases, and 16 bases lay in between. The CDR3 DNA sequence: TGTGCCATCAGTCAGAACAAGGACGGACATGAGCAGTTCTTC. It is translated as CAISQNKDGHEQFF.

This rearrangement joins TRBV7-6 to TRBJ1-1; the D gene is possibly TRBD1 (5 bases). V was pared by 2 bases and J by 0 bases, with 10 bases between. Germline loops: CDR1 SGHVS, CDR2 FNYEAQ. This CDR3 region has 15 residues. The CDR3 is CASSLSSGMNTEAFF. The CDR3 DNA follows: TGTGCCAGCAGCTTAAGCTCAGGGATGAACACTGAAGCTTTCTTT.

The table lists this clonotype with a few counts. This chain joins TRBV10-3 and TRBJ1-2; maybe TRBD1 (5 bases). CDR1 and CDR2 (germline): ENHRY, SYGVKD. There are 12 residues in the CDR3. Between the trimmed V and J ends, which lost 7 bases and 7 bases, there was a span of 13 bases. This chain's CDR3 is CAIMGGKGGYTF. The CDR3 DNA follows: TGTGCCATCATGGGGGGGAAAGGTGGCTACACCTTC.

This clonotype was seen a few times. This rearrangement joins TRBV11-2 to TRBJ2-3; 14 bases fit TRBD2. CDR1 is SGHAT, CDR2 FQNNGV, per germline. CDR3 length: 15 amino acids. Trimming at V came to 5 bases and at J to 6 bases, leaving 4 bases not matched to a gene. CDR3 protein: CASSSRTSGRDTQYF. CDR3 nucleotides: TGTGCCAGCAGCAGCAGGACTAGCGGGAGGGATACGCAGTATTTT.

This clonotype appeared many times. The V gene is TRBV12-3 or TRBV12-4, the J gene TRBJ2-2; 8 nucleotides agree with TRBD2. After removal of 6 bases from V and 0 bases from J, the junction contained 6 bases not matched to a gene. This CDR3 spans 16 amino acids. In nucleotides, the CDR3 is TGTGCCAGCAGACCCTTAGCGGGGACGAACACCGGGGAGCTGTTTTTT. Translated: CASRPLAGTNTGELFF.